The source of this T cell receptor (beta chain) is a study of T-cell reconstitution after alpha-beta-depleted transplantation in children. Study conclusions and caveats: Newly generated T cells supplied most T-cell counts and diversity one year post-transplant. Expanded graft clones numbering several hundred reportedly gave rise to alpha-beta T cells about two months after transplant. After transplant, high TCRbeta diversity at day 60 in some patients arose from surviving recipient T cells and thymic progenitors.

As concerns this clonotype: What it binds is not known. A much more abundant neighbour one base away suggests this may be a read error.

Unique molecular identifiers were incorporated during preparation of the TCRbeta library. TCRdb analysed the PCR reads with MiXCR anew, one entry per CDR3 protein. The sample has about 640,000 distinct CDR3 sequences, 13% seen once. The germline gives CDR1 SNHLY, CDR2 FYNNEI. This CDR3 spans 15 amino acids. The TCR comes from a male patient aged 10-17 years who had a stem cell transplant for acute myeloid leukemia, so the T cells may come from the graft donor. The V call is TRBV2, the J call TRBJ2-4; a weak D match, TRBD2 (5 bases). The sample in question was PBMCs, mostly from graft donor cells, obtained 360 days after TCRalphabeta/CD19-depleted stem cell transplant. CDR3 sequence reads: CASSLERTSGNNQYF. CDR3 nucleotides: TGTGCCAGCAGTTTGGAAAGAACCTCGGGAAACAATCAGTACTTC.